This T cell receptor beta chain comes out of a study of cytomegalovirus exposure and HLA in healthy donors. The PCR made use of 60 Vbeta and 13 Jbeta primers. Method: immunoSEQ multiplex PCR; TCRdb's copy keeps in-frame clones and lacks some. The top ten hold 1.5% to 2% of the sample, which has 150,000 or so clones, under 85% seen once. Germline loops: CDR1 MRHNA, CDR2 SNTAGT. J gave up 5 bases and V 5 bases, and 9 bases lay outside the gene matches. The CDR3 covers 15 residues. The sequenced material came from PBMCs. The TCR sequence derives from a woman in her 30s in good health and CMV-seronegative. The J gene is TRBJ2-1, the V gene TRBV6-4; 7 nucleotides line up with TRBD2. The CDR3 coding sequence is TGTGCCAGCAGTCCCCGGGCTAGCGGCCACAATGAGCAGTTCTTC. Protein product: CASSPRASGHNEQFF.